This T cell receptor beta chain emerged from a study of OX40 agonist ivuxolimab in advanced cancers. Using immunoSEQ multiplex PCR, the repertoire was profiled, and TCRdb retains in-frame clones only, with some absent. Of some 61,000 clones listed, more than 80% are singletons. The sequencing used CD4+ or CD8+ T cells sorted from blood, collected in a trial of the OX40 agonist ivuxolimab. The sequence was obtained from an adult with an advanced solid tumor such as melanoma, head and neck, liver or kidney cancer.

The CDR3, as DNA: TGTGCCAGCAGCTTGTACAGCATCACAGATACGCAGTATTTT. Its protein product is CASSLYSITDTQYF. J is TRBJ2-3 and V is TRBV11-2, with D uncertain. Germline loops: CDR1 SGHAT, CDR2 FQNNGV. Between the trimmed V and J ends, which lost 3 bases and 2 bases, there was a span of 9 bases. CDR3 length: 14 residues.